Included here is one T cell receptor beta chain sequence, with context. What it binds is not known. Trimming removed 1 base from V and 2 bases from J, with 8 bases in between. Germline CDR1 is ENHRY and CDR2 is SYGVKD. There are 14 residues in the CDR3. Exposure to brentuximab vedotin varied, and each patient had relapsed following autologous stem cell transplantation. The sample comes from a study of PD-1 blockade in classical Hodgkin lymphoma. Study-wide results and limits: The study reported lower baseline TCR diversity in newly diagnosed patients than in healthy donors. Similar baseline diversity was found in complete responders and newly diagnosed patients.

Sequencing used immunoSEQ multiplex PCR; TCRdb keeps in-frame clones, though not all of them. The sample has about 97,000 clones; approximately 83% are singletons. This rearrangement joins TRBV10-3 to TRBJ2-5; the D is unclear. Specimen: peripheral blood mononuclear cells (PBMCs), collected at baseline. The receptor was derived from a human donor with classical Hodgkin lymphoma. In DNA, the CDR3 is TGTGCCATCAGTGAGTATGGCGGACAAGAGACCCAGTACTTC. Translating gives CAISEYGGQETQYF.